Presented here are 32 T cell receptor beta chains from one specimen sequenced in a study of T cells in Graves' hyperthyroidism and ophthalmopathy. It was RNA transcripts that yielded the amplified TCR beta CDR3 regions. The TCR CDR3 first-round RT-PCR relied on the HTBI primer set. MiXCR, applied by TCRdb to the multiplex PCR reads, yields one record per CDR3 protein. The data hold 300,000 to 450,000 distinct CDR3 sequences, with roughly 25% observed a single time. The specimen sequenced was blood. These receptors were obtained from a man aged 50-60 years with Graves' hyperthyroidism.

In its sample, this clonotype was seen a few times. The J gene is TRBJ1-2, the V gene TRBV3-1, with 8 bases aligning to TRBD1. V lost 2 bases to trimming and J lost 8 bases; unmatched junction nucleotides: 16. The CDR3 length is 17 residues. CDR1 LGHDT and CDR2 YNNKEL come from the germline V gene (reference sequence). CDR3 bases: TGTGCCAGCAGCCAACCATCCAGGGGGCCCGCAGAATGGGGCTACACCTTC. It is translated as CASSQPSRGPAEWGYTF.

The CDR3 protein is CASSEQENTEAFF. CDR3 sequence (DNA): TGTGCCAGTAGTGAACAGGAGAACACTGAAGCTTTCTTT. This chain uses TRBV19 with TRBJ1-1; D perhaps matches TRBD1 (5 bases). Germline V lookup: CDR1 LNHDA, CDR2 SQIVND (reference sequence). The germline V and J ends were trimmed by 5 bases and 1 base, with 8 bases remaining between them. There are 13 residues in the CDR3. The variable domain in full, completed from reference TRBV19 and TRBJ1-1, reads DGGITQSPKYLFRKEGQNVTLSCEQNLNHDAMYWYRQDPGQGLRLIYYSQIVNDFQKGDIAEGYSVSREKKESFPLTVTSAQKNPTAFYLCASSEQENTEAFFGQGTRLTVV.

This clonotype was seen many times. The CDR3 region has the DNA TGTGCCAGCAGAAGACAGCTAACTGAAGCTTTCTTT. Residues: CASRRQLTEAFF. The chain has TRBV12-3 or TRBV12-4 and TRBJ1-1, with D possibly matching TRBD1 (5 bases). The CDR3 is made up of 12 amino acids. V lost 6 bases and J lost 5, with 10 bases in between.

The chain links TRBV11-2 to TRBJ2-3; D possibly corresponds to TRBD1 (6 bases). The V end was cut by 1 base, the J end by 4 bases, with 18 bases between. The germline V gene has CDR1 SGHAT and CDR2 FQNNGV. This CDR3 is built from 17 residues. Here the CDR3 reads CASSLGKWADSADTQYF. In DNA, the CDR3 is TGTGCCAGCAGCTTAGGGAAGTGGGCGGACAGTGCAGATACGCAGTATTTT.

This clonotype has just a few counts. J is TRBJ2-5 and V is TRBV5-1; the match to TRBD2 covers 12 bases. Germline CDR1 reads SGHRS; CDR2 reads YFSETQ. This CDR3 is 17 amino acids long. V dropped 7 bases and J dropped 4; count of bases not matched to a gene: 14. The CDR3 sequence is CASHRLAGVGTGETQYF. CDR3 nucleotides: TGCGCCAGCCATCGACTAGCGGGAGTGGGGACGGGAGAGACCCAGTACTTC.

This clonotype has just one count. The V call is TRBV19, the J call TRBJ1-5; TRBD1 aligns across 7 bases. After removal of 1 base from V and 5 bases from J, the junction contained 5 bases not matched to a gene. The CDR3 spans 15 residues. Germline values: CDR1 LNHDA, CDR2 SQIVND (reference sequence). DNA for the CDR3: TGTGCCAGTAGTATAGGCAGGGGGGACTATCAGCCCCAGCATTTT. Translated: CASSIGRGDYQPQHF.

This chain connects TRBV6-1 to TRBJ2-7; a possible D gene is TRBD1 (6 bases). The germline V gene encodes CDR1 MNHNS and CDR2 SASEGT. V was pared by 1 base and J by 0 bases, with 10 bases between. CDR3 length: 15 residues. The CDR3 region has the DNA TGTGCCAGCAGTGAAGTTGGGGGCTTCTCCTACGAGCAGTACTTC. This encodes CASSEVGGFSYEQYF.

This clonotype was detected many times. The chain carries TRBV12-3 or TRBV12-4 and TRBJ2-7; no clear D. The CDR3 consists of 14 residues. The V and J ends lost 2 bases and 2 bases respectively, with 10 bases between them. CDR3 sequence reads: CASSLLPAPYEQYF. DNA of the CDR3: TGTGCCAGCAGTTTACTTCCAGCCCCCTACGAGCAGTACTTC.

This clonotype has more than one count but fewer than ten. This rearrangement joins TRBV11-3 to TRBJ2-1, with TRBD1 identical over 7 bases. The CDR3 has 14 amino acids. Germline values: CDR1 SGHNT, CDR2 YENEEA. With 4 bases clipped from V and 3 bases from J, the junction kept 3 bases outside the gene matches. This chain's CDR3 is CASSWDSDYNEQFF. The CDR3 DNA follows: TGTGCCAGCAGCTGGGACAGTGACTACAATGAGCAGTTCTTC.

In its sample, this clonotype was seen a few times. V gene TRBV12-3 or TRBV12-4 combines with J gene TRBJ2-3; D possibly corresponds to TRBD2 (6 bases). The CDR3 consists of 14 residues. Trimming shortened V by 5 bases and J by 2 bases, and 11 bases separated the two germline ends. CDR3 sequence: CASSPGTHTDTQYF. The DNA for the CDR3 is TGTGCCAGCAGTCCCGGGACTCACACAGATACGCAGTATTTT.

The genes are TRBV7-9 and TRBJ1-1; D remains ambiguous. Germline CDR1 SEHNR, CDR2 FQNEAQ (reference sequence). V was clipped by 6 bases and J by 0 bases, with 14 bases between them. This CDR3 comprises 15 residues. As DNA, the CDR3 is TGTGCCAGCAGTCACGGTCTTAACATGAACACTGAAGCTTTCTTT. As protein: CASSHGLNMNTEAFF.

This clonotype was observed once. V is TRBV30 and J is TRBJ1-1; D unclear. This CDR3 contains 14 residues. Germline CDR1 GTSNPN, CDR2 SVGIG (reference sequence). V lost 0 bases and J lost 4, with 12 bases in between. CDR3 residues: CAWSVDTWGTEAFF. CDR3 bases: TGTGCCTGGAGTGTAGACACCTGGGGCACTGAAGCTTTCTTT.

J is TRBJ2-3 and V is TRBV5-1; D possibly corresponds to TRBD2 (6 bases). Germline V gives CDR1 SGHRS, CDR2 YFSETQ. The V end lost 5 bases, the J end lost 2 bases, and 12 bases lay between the germline ends. The CDR3 extends over 14 amino acids. Written as DNA, the CDR3 is TGCGCCAGCAGACCCGGGAGCCTCACAGATACGCAGTATTTT. Translating it yields CASRPGSLTDTQYF.

This clonotype was seen a few times. The chain is built from TRBV10-3 and TRBJ2-3, with 8 bases that match TRBD2. Germline CDR1 and CDR2: ENHRY and SYGVKD. J gave up 2 bases and V 6 bases, and 7 bases lay outside the gene matches. The CDR3 has 15 amino acids. The CDR3 DNA sequence: TGTGCCATCAGATCCGCGGGAGGTCTCACAGATACGCAGTATTTT. Its translation is CAIRSAGGLTDTQYF.

This clonotype occurred a few times. This rearrangement joins TRBV9 to TRBJ1-1, with no clear D. Trimming shortened V by 4 bases and J by 3 bases, and 16 bases separated the two germline ends. The germline V gene encodes CDR1 SGDLS and CDR2 YYNGEE. The CDR3 runs 15 residues. The CDR3: CASSSREAGDTEAFF. The CDR3 coding sequence is TGTGCCAGCAGCTCCCGAGAGGCCGGGGACACTGAAGCTTTCTTT.

This sequence joins TRBV20-1 and TRBJ1-5; TRBD1 is a possible D gene (5 bases). From germline, CDR1 is DFQATT and CDR2 SNEGSKA (reference sequence). CDR3 size: 14 residues. V lost 6 bases, J lost 2 bases, and 14 bases lay in between. This CDR3 reads CSASGGVGNQPQHF. DNA of the CDR3: TGCAGTGCGTCGGGGGGAGTTGGCAATCAGCCCCAGCATTTT.

The chain links TRBV19 to TRBJ2-2; D gene unclear. The V gene lost 3 bases and the J gene lost 6 bases, with 11 bases spanning the gap. The CDR3 loop spans 14 amino acids. CDR1 is LNHDA, CDR2 SQIVND, per germline (reference sequence). The CDR3 DNA reads TGTGCCAGTAGTATGATGGGTGTAGCCGGGGAGCTGTTTTTT. It specifies CASSMMGVAGELFF.

This chain uses TRBV19 with TRBJ1-5; D remains ambiguous. The CDR3 spans 14 residues. The germline CDR1 and CDR2 sequences are LNHDA and SQIVND (reference sequence). V shed 1 base and J shed 4 bases, with 8 bases lying between them. The CDR3 sequence is CASSIAAPNQPQHF. Here the CDR3 DNA reads TGTGCCAGTAGTATAGCAGCCCCTAATCAGCCCCAGCATTTT.

The V gene is TRBV18, the J gene TRBJ2-2, with D uncertain. CDR3 length equals 14 residues. Germline CDR1 KGHSH, CDR2 LQKENI. V lost 5 bases, J lost 1 base, and 8 bases lay in between. The DNA of the CDR3 is TGTGCCAGCTCAGCACACAGGAACACCGGGGAGCTGTTTTTT. It specifies CASSAHRNTGELFF.

The rearrangement links TRBV24-1 to TRBJ2-5; D uncertain. Germline V CDR1 and CDR2: KGHDR, SFDVKD. V dropped 4 bases and J dropped 0 bases, with 11 bases sitting between them. This CDR3 is built from 15 residues. CDR3 sequence (DNA): TGTGCCACCAGTGACTTATCTAGGGACCAAGAGACCCAGTACTTC. The encoded protein is CATSDLSRDQETQYF.

A few counts support this clonotype. The chain couples TRBV27 to TRBJ2-7; TRBD2 is a possible D gene (6 bases). The length of the CDR3 is 15 residues. The germline V and J ends were trimmed by 6 bases and 0 bases, with 15 bases remaining between them. Looked up from germline, CDR1 is MNHEY and CDR2 is SMNVEV (reference sequence). The CDR3 bases are TGTGCCAGCAGAGCTATTAGCGGATCCTCCTACGAGCAGTACTTC. It encodes CASRAISGSSYEQYF.

This clonotype appeared a few times. The chain employs TRBV7-3 and TRBJ2-1, with TRBD2 matching over 9 bases. Germline lookup yields CDR1 SGHTA and CDR2 FQGTGA. CDR3 length: 15 amino acids. With 6 bases clipped from V and 4 bases from J, the junction kept 7 bases outside the gene matches. The CDR3 is CASRFAGGTYNEQFF. In DNA form, the CDR3 reads TGTGCCAGCAGGTTCGCGGGAGGGACATACAATGAGCAGTTCTTC.

This clonotype was seen ten or more times. The chain recombines TRBV28 with TRBJ2-7; D ambiguous. Between the trimmed V and J ends, which lost 6 bases and 4 bases, there was a span of 7 bases. Germline CDR1 and CDR2: MDHEN and SYDVKM. The CDR3 covers 11 residues. The CDR3 is CASRKGYEQYF. CDR3 DNA sequence: TGTGCCAGCAGAAAGGGATACGAGCAGTACTTC.

There are many counts of this clonotype. The genes are TRBV29-1 and TRBJ1-1, with unresolved D. Trimming removed 6 bases at V and 1 base at J, with 12 bases between. This CDR3 comprises 13 residues. Germline CDR1 is SQVTM and CDR2 is ANQGSEA. This CDR3 reads CSVETSPNTEAFF. Written as DNA, the CDR3 is TGCAGCGTCGAAACCAGTCCGAACACTGAAGCTTTCTTT.

This clonotype was detected ten times or more. J is TRBJ2-7 and V is TRBV5-1; TRBD1 aligns across 11 bases. Trimming cost V 0 bases and J 4 bases; bases outside gene matches: 9. This CDR3 comprises 17 residues. CDR1 SGHRS and CDR2 YFSETQ come from the germline V gene. CDR3 residues: CASSLGGPDRGRYEQYF. In DNA, the CDR3 is TGCGCCAGCAGCTTGGGTGGTCCGGACAGGGGGCGGTACGAGCAGTACTTC.

The V call is TRBV10-3, the J call TRBJ2-5, with a tentative D call TRBD2 (6 bases). V was trimmed by 2 bases and J by 6 bases, leaving 10 bases between them. There are 13 residues in the CDR3. Germline CDR1 reads ENHRY; CDR2 reads SYGVKD. CDR3 amino acids: CAISETSSQTQYF. The CDR3 DNA reads as TGTGCCATCAGTGAGACTAGCAGCCAGACCCAGTACTTC.

This clonotype was found many times. V is TRBV27 and J is TRBJ2-2; maybe TRBD1 (5 bases). The germline CDR1 and CDR2 sequences are MNHEY and SMNVEV (reference sequence). The CDR3 length is 16 residues. Trimming took 0 bases from V and 7 from J, leaving 15 bases between them. The CDR3 sequence: CASSLSDLGRSGELFF. For the CDR3, the DNA is TGTGCCAGCAGTTTATCAGATTTGGGGCGGAGCGGGGAGCTGTTTTTT.

In its sample, this clonotype was seen many times. The chain combines TRBV11-2 with TRBJ1-4; 9 bases are shared with TRBD1. CDR1 is SGHAT and CDR2 is FQNNGV in the germline V gene. The V gene end was trimmed by 3 bases and the J gene end by 8 bases; junction bases not matched to a gene: 4. The CDR3 length is 14 residues. The CDR3 here is CASSLGQGGEKLFF. CDR3 DNA: TGTGCCAGCAGCTTGGGACAGGGTGGCGAAAAACTGTTTTTT. The variable domain in full, completed from reference TRBV11-2 and TRBJ1-4, reads EAGVAQSPRYKIIEKRQSVAFWCNPISGHATLYWYQQILGQGPKLLIQFQNNGVVDDSQLPKDRFSAERLKGVDSTLKIQPAKLEDSAVYLCASSLGQGGEKLFFGSGTQLSVL.

This clonotype was counted a few times. The gene calls are TRBV28 and TRBJ1-5; D is unclear. There are 17 residues in the CDR3. The germline V gene has CDR1 MDHEN and CDR2 SYDVKM. Trimming shortened V by 3 bases and J by 0 bases, and 15 bases separated the two germline ends. The CDR3 nucleotides read TGTGCCAGCAGTTTCCGAGCAGGCACCTATAGCAATCAGCCCCAGCATTTT. Translating gives CASSFRAGTYSNQPQHF.

This sequence joins TRBV19 and TRBJ1-3; D is ambiguous. V shed 4 bases and J shed 4 bases, with 14 bases lying between them. Per germline, CDR1 LNHDA and CDR2 SQIVND (reference sequence). The CDR3 runs to 15 residues. The CDR3 DNA follows: TGTGCCAGTAGTACCTCCACAGCGTCCGGAAACACCATATATTTT. This gives the protein CASSTSTASGNTIYF.

This clonotype came up a few times. This chain uses TRBV5-1 with TRBJ2-1; D gene unclear. Germline CDR1 is SGHRS and CDR2 is YFSETQ. CDR3 length equals 15 residues. Trimming cost V 4 bases and J 8 bases, with 19 bases left between them. CDR3 in DNA: TGCGCCAGCAGCAAGGATGGACCGGGTGGGTATGAGCAGTTCTTC. Amino acid sequence: CASSKDGPGGYEQFF.

The chain links TRBV27 to TRBJ1-1; D possibly corresponds to TRBD1 (6 bases). Looked up from germline, CDR1 is MNHEY and CDR2 is SMNVEV (reference sequence). The germline V and J ends were trimmed by 2 bases and 4 bases, with 11 bases remaining between them. The CDR3 spans 14 residues. The CDR3 nucleotides are TGTGCCAGCAGTTTAGGGGGCTTCGGCACTGAAGCTTTCTTT. The encoded protein is CASSLGGFGTEAFF.